The subject of this entry is one T cell receptor beta chain. The data were obtained in a study of technical replicates of blood from a few donors. Germline lookup yields CDR1 SNHLY and CDR2 FYNNEI. V was pared by 3 bases and J by 2 bases, with 1 base of the junction left unmatched. This CDR3 spans 14 amino acids. Sequencing was performed with immunoSEQ multiplex PCR; in TCRdb, only in-frame clones are kept and a portion is missing. The sample lists tens of thousands of clones, approximately 95% occurring once. The TCR was taken from a human donor in good health. The gene calls are TRBV2 and TRBJ2-3; 8 bases are shared with TRBD1. Sequencing was performed on T cells isolated from PBMCs. CDR3 in amino acids: CASSEDRATDTQYF. CDR3 nucleotides: TGTGCCAGCAGTGAGGACAGGGCCACAGATACGCAGTATTTT.